A selection of T cell receptor beta chains follows, all from one sample in a study of T-cell reconstitution after alpha-beta-depleted transplantation in children. Each CDR3 protein is one row after TCRdb ran MiXCR on the PCR reads. In the table there are approximately 650,000 distinct CDR3 sequences, approximately 14% of which are singletons. The material was PBMCs, obtained before TCRalphabeta/CD19-depleted stem cell transplant. The receptors here all came from a girl aged 2 to 10 with congenital amegakaryocytic thrombocytopenia, due to receive a stem cell transplant. Both conserved end residues are part of each CDR3. D genes are given only for firm matches. Clone size is shown for a subset of rows, as once, few, many or a class of expanded clone.

>many|TRBJ2-1|TRBV20-1|TRBD2
CSAPPGLGYNEQFF
TGCAGTGCTCCCCCGGGACTAGGATACAATGAGCAGTTCTTC
>few|TRBJ2-4|TRBV5-1|NA
CASSLGDLAKNIQYF
TGCGCCAGCAGCTTGGGGGACCTAGCCAAAAACATTCAGTACTTC
>few|TRBJ1-1|TRBV4-1|NA
CASSQEGRLMNTEAFF
TGCGCCAGCAGCCAAGAGGGTCGACTAATGAACACTGAAGCTTTCTTT
>many|TRBJ2-2|TRBV28|NA
CASTQINTGELFF
TGTGCCAGCACGCAGATCAACACCGGGGAGCTGTTTTTT
>few|TRBJ1-2|TRBV7-6|NA
CASSLIGIGYGYTF
TGTGCCAGCAGCTTAATAGGGATAGGCTATGGCTACACCTTC
>many|TRBJ2-2|TRBV5-1|NA
CASSLRDSYTGELFF
TGCGCCAGCAGCCTCCGGGACTCTTACACCGGGGAGCTGTTTTTT
>many|TRBJ2-5|TRBV27|TRBD2
CASSQLAGGIETQYF
TGTGCCAGCAGTCAACTAGCGGGAGGTATAGAGACCCAGTACTTC
>NA|TRBJ1-2|TRBV12-3/TRBV12-4|TRBD1
CASSFGGQGRNGYTF
TGTGCCAGCAGTTTTGGGGGACAGGGTCGGAATGGCTACACCTTC
>many|TRBJ2-3|TRBV5-1|NA
CASSLEAGIDTQYF
TGCGCCAGCAGCTTGGAGGCAGGGATAGATACGCAGTATTTT
>NA|TRBJ2-1|TRBV4-2|NA
CASSPGVLYNEQFF
TGTGCCAGCAGCCCCGGGGTCTTATACAATGAGCAGTTCTTC
>few|TRBJ2-7|TRBV12-3/TRBV12-4|TRBD1
CASGTGGLEQYF
TGTGCCAGCGGGACAGGGGGTCTCGAGCAGTACTTC
>many|TRBJ2-1|TRBV7-2|NA
CASSPHRALEQFF
TGTGCCAGCAGCCCCCACCGGGCTCTGGAGCAGTTCTTC
>few|TRBJ2-7|TRBV12-3/TRBV12-4|NA
CASSLSAQQYF
TGTGCCAGCAGTTTATCCGCCCAGCAGTACTTC
>many|TRBJ2-1|TRBV4-1|TRBD2
CASSQEGSGGREQFF
TGCGCCAGCAGCCAAGAAGGGTCGGGGGGTCGGGAGCAGTTCTTC